The rows below give T cell receptor beta chains drawn from one sample of a study of vaccination and CD4 T cells after COVID-19. TCRdb analysed the PCR reads with MiXCR anew, one entry per CDR3 protein. Among over 6,500 distinct CDR3 sequences, about three quarters were seen once, and the ten largest hold 37%. Their antigens are not known. The sequenced sample was CD4+ T cells from blood, cultured in vitro. The receptors shown here come from a human donor who had recovered from COVID-19. The CDR3 runs from the conserved cysteine through the conserved F or W. Each record gives: CDR3 protein, CDR3 DNA, D gene, CDR3 length, V gene, clone size, J gene. D genes are given only for firm matches. Clone size is not always given. Where it is, it says once, few, many or a class for expanded clones.

CDR3aa: CASKVGATNEKLFF
CDR3nt: TGTGCCAGCAAGGTCGGGGCCACTAATGAAAAACTGTTTTTT
d_gene: NA
len: 14
v_gene: TRBV7-9
abundance: NA
j_gene: TRBJ1-4

CDR3aa: CASSFGSGGFGSPLHF
CDR3nt: TGTGCCAGTAGTTTCGGCTCAGGGGGCTTCGGTTCACCCCTCCACTTT
d_gene: TRBD1
len: 16
v_gene: TRBV19
abundance: NA
j_gene: TRBJ1-6

CDR3aa: CASSMGTGPHQPQHF
CDR3nt: TGTGCCAGTAGTATGGGGACAGGGCCCCATCAGCCCCAGCATTTT
d_gene: TRBD1
len: 15
v_gene: TRBV19
abundance: few
j_gene: TRBJ1-5

CDR3aa: CATHGRGGNGYTF
CDR3nt: TGTGCCACCCATGGGCGAGGGGGCAATGGCTACACCTTC
d_gene: TRBD1
len: 13
v_gene: TRBV6-1
abundance: NA
j_gene: TRBJ1-2

CDR3aa: CSARQGGGNTIYF
CDR3nt: TGCAGTGCGCGACAGGGGGGCGGAAACACCATATATTTT
d_gene: TRBD1
len: 13
v_gene: TRBV20-1
abundance: NA
j_gene: TRBJ1-3

CDR3aa: CASSRQGNYGYTF
CDR3nt: TGTGCCAGCAGTAGACAGGGTAACTATGGCTACACCTTC
d_gene: TRBD1
len: 13
v_gene: TRBV6-1
abundance: NA
j_gene: TRBJ1-2

CDR3aa: CASGGQGANQPQHF
CDR3nt: TGTGCCAGCGGGGGACAGGGGGCTAATCAGCCCCAGCATTTT
d_gene: TRBD1
len: 14
v_gene: TRBV2
abundance: NA
j_gene: TRBJ1-5

CDR3aa: CASRLAGGYEQYF
CDR3nt: TGTGCCAGCAGGCTGGCTGGGGGCTACGAGCAGTACTTC
d_gene: NA
len: 13
v_gene: TRBV6-2/TRBV6-3
abundance: NA
j_gene: TRBJ2-7

CDR3aa: CSATTLVDTQYF
CDR3nt: TGCAGCGCCACTACCCTAGTTGATACGCAGTATTTT
d_gene: NA
len: 12
v_gene: TRBV29-1
abundance: once
j_gene: TRBJ2-3

CDR3aa: CASSLGVSDTQYF
CDR3nt: TGTGCCAGCAGCTTAGGTGTTTCAGATACGCAGTATTTT
d_gene: NA
len: 13
v_gene: TRBV7-3
abundance: NA
j_gene: TRBJ2-3

CDR3aa: CASSSGIGNTIYF
CDR3nt: TGTGCCAGCAGCTCAGGGATCGGAAACACCATATATTTT
d_gene: NA
len: 13
v_gene: TRBV5-4
abundance: NA
j_gene: TRBJ1-3

CDR3aa: CASGRGREYPGGYTF
CDR3nt: TGTGCTAGTGGCCGAGGAAGGGAATATCCGGGTGGCTACACCTTC
d_gene: NA
len: 15
v_gene: TRBV12-5
abundance: NA
j_gene: TRBJ1-2

CDR3aa: CASSEGLAGAGTQYF
CDR3nt: TGTGCCAGCAGTGAAGGACTAGCGGGGGCGGGGACCCAGTACTTC
d_gene: TRBD2
len: 15
v_gene: TRBV6-1
abundance: NA
j_gene: TRBJ2-5

CDR3aa: CASSQTSQGARTGELFF
CDR3nt: TGTGCCAGCAGCCAAACCTCACAGGGGGCGCGGACCGGGGAGCTGTTTTTT
d_gene: TRBD1
len: 17
v_gene: TRBV7-3
abundance: NA
j_gene: TRBJ2-2

CDR3aa: CSAGQVGTEAFF
CDR3nt: TGCAGTGCAGGACAGGTAGGGACTGAAGCTTTCTTT
d_gene: TRBD1
len: 12
v_gene: TRBV20-1
abundance: NA
j_gene: TRBJ1-1

CDR3aa: CASSSPPLDLVGSGANVLTF
CDR3nt: TGTGCCAGCAGCTCCCCCCCTTTAGACTTGGTGGGCTCTGGGGCCAACGTCCTGACTTTC
d_gene: NA
len: 20
v_gene: TRBV7-9
abundance: NA
j_gene: TRBJ2-6

CDR3aa: CASTDGPLGYTF
CDR3nt: TGTGCCAGCACTGATGGACCTCTAGGCTACACCTTC
d_gene: NA
len: 12
v_gene: TRBV2
abundance: few
j_gene: TRBJ1-2

CDR3aa: CSASSQGTEAFF
CDR3nt: TGCAGTGCTTCGTCACAGGGCACTGAAGCTTTCTTT
d_gene: NA
len: 12
v_gene: TRBV20-1
abundance: NA
j_gene: TRBJ1-1

CDR3aa: CASSSDRAYTEAFF
CDR3nt: TGTGCCAGCAGCTCGGACAGGGCGTACACTGAAGCTTTCTTT
d_gene: TRBD1
len: 14
v_gene: TRBV7-9
abundance: NA
j_gene: TRBJ1-1

CDR3aa: CAWSLTARMNTEAFF
CDR3nt: TGTGCCTGGAGCTTAACAGCTAGAATGAACACTGAAGCTTTCTTT
d_gene: NA
len: 15
v_gene: TRBV30
abundance: NA
j_gene: TRBJ1-1

CDR3aa: CSARQNEQFF
CDR3nt: TGCAGTGCTAGGCAGAATGAGCAGTTCTTC
d_gene: NA
len: 10
v_gene: TRBV20-1
abundance: NA
j_gene: TRBJ2-1

CDR3aa: CSGVGQIKGGYTF
CDR3nt: TGCAGTGGCGTGGGACAGATCAAGGGCGGCTACACCTTC
d_gene: TRBD1
len: 13
v_gene: TRBV20-1
abundance: NA
j_gene: TRBJ1-2

CDR3aa: CASSKTGGLITYEQYF
CDR3nt: TGTGCCAGCAGTAAGACAGGGGGCCTTATTACCTACGAGCAGTACTTC
d_gene: TRBD1
len: 16
v_gene: TRBV6-1
abundance: NA
j_gene: TRBJ2-7

CDR3aa: CASSGQAPGTEAFF
CDR3nt: TGTGCCAGCAGTGGCCAGGCCCCGGGCACTGAAGCTTTCTTT
d_gene: NA
len: 14
v_gene: TRBV2
abundance: NA
j_gene: TRBJ1-1

CDR3aa: CASSFFNRGNYGYTF
CDR3nt: TGTGCCAGCAGTTTTTTCAACCGGGGGAACTATGGCTACACCTTC
d_gene: NA
len: 15
v_gene: TRBV27
abundance: NA
j_gene: TRBJ1-2

CDR3aa: CASNSQGMNTEAFF
CDR3nt: TGTGCCAGTAACTCACAGGGCATGAACACTGAAGCTTTCTTT
d_gene: NA
len: 14
v_gene: TRBV19
abundance: NA
j_gene: TRBJ1-1

CDR3aa: CASSSSGRGPYGYTF
CDR3nt: TGTGCCAGCAGCTCCTCAGGTCGGGGGCCCTATGGCTACACCTTC
d_gene: NA
len: 15
v_gene: TRBV7-8
abundance: NA
j_gene: TRBJ1-2

CDR3aa: CATSRDPSGNTIYF
CDR3nt: TGTGCCACCAGCAGAGATCCCAGTGGAAACACCATATATTTT
d_gene: NA
len: 14
v_gene: TRBV15
abundance: few
j_gene: TRBJ1-3

CDR3aa: CATSRVNGAGTGKSEAFF
CDR3nt: TGTGCCACCAGCAGAGTAAACGGAGCCGGGACAGGGAAATCTGAAGCTTTCTTT
d_gene: TRBD1
len: 18
v_gene: TRBV15
abundance: NA
j_gene: TRBJ1-1

CDR3aa: CASSETTPSRQGVLLYGYTF
CDR3nt: TGTGCCAGCAGTGAAACTACCCCCTCTCGACAGGGGGTGTTGCTCTATGGCTACACCTTC
d_gene: TRBD1
len: 20
v_gene: TRBV25-1
abundance: NA
j_gene: TRBJ1-2

CDR3aa: CASSPPYSNQPQHF
CDR3nt: TGTGCCAGCAGCCCTCCCTATAGCAATCAGCCCCAGCATTTT
d_gene: NA
len: 14
v_gene: TRBV7-9
abundance: NA
j_gene: TRBJ1-5

CDR3aa: CSARDRISGGASGEQYF
CDR3nt: TGCAGTGCTAGAGATCGCATCAGCGGGGGGGCCTCTGGCGAGCAGTACTTC
d_gene: TRBD2
len: 17
v_gene: TRBV20-1
abundance: NA
j_gene: TRBJ2-7

CDR3aa: CATSDNRLLGGYTF
CDR3nt: TGTGCCACCAGTGATAACAGGTTGCTGGGTGGCTACACCTTC
d_gene: NA
len: 14
v_gene: TRBV24-1
abundance: NA
j_gene: TRBJ1-2

CDR3aa: CASGGGGPTDTQYF
CDR3nt: TGTGCCAGCGGAGGAGGGGGTCCCACAGATACGCAGTATTTT
d_gene: NA
len: 14
v_gene: TRBV7-9
abundance: once
j_gene: TRBJ2-3

CDR3aa: CASSELGPHYGYTF
CDR3nt: TGTGCCAGCAGTGAATTGGGACCGCACTATGGCTACACCTTC
d_gene: NA
len: 14
v_gene: TRBV25-1
abundance: once
j_gene: TRBJ1-2

CDR3aa: CSAPRGTGTYEQYF
CDR3nt: TGCAGTGCCCCCCGGGGGACAGGGACCTACGAGCAGTACTTC
d_gene: TRBD1
len: 14
v_gene: TRBV20-1
abundance: NA
j_gene: TRBJ2-7

CDR3aa: CSARDSYGYTF
CDR3nt: TGCAGCGCCCGGGACAGCTATGGCTACACCTTC
d_gene: TRBD1
len: 11
v_gene: TRBV29-1
abundance: NA
j_gene: TRBJ1-2

CDR3aa: CASSWIWTANTEAFF
CDR3nt: TGTGCCAGCAGCTGGATATGGACAGCGAACACTGAAGCTTTCTTT
d_gene: NA
len: 15
v_gene: TRBV7-9
abundance: NA
j_gene: TRBJ1-1

CDR3aa: CSVPTGDSHEAFF
CDR3nt: TGCAGTGTCCCAACGGGGGACAGCCATGAAGCTTTCTTT
d_gene: TRBD1
len: 13
v_gene: TRBV20-1
abundance: NA
j_gene: TRBJ1-1

CDR3aa: CASSLRGRDRGVSGELFF
CDR3nt: TGTGCCAGCAGCTTACGCGGGAGGGACAGGGGAGTTTCCGGGGAGCTGTTTTTT
d_gene: NA
len: 18
v_gene: TRBV7-2
abundance: NA
j_gene: TRBJ2-2

CDR3aa: CASRPASRAGETQYF
CDR3nt: TGTGCCAGTAGACCCGCGTCCAGGGCCGGGGAGACCCAGTACTTC
d_gene: NA
len: 15
v_gene: TRBV19
abundance: hyperexpanded
j_gene: TRBJ2-5

CDR3aa: CASRRDTSNQPQHF
CDR3nt: TGTGCCAGCAGAAGGGACACCAGCAATCAGCCCCAGCATTTT
d_gene: NA
len: 14
v_gene: TRBV6-1
abundance: NA
j_gene: TRBJ1-5

CDR3aa: CASKTRGSQETQYF
CDR3nt: TGTGCCAGCAAGACTAGGGGTTCACAAGAGACCCAGTACTTC
d_gene: NA
len: 14
v_gene: TRBV7-3
abundance: NA
j_gene: TRBJ2-5

CDR3aa: CASSPLADTQYF
CDR3nt: TGTGCCAGCAGTCCACTAGCAGATACGCAGTATTTT
d_gene: NA
len: 12
v_gene: TRBV27
abundance: NA
j_gene: TRBJ2-3

CDR3aa: CASTLRRDTQYF
CDR3nt: TGTGCCAGCACCCTGAGGCGCGACACGCAGTATTTT
d_gene: NA
len: 12
v_gene: TRBV12-3/TRBV12-4
abundance: once
j_gene: TRBJ2-3

CDR3aa: CASSQTGSTEAFF
CDR3nt: TGTGCCAGCAGCCAGACAGGGTCCACTGAAGCTTTCTTT
d_gene: TRBD1
len: 13
v_gene: TRBV7-7
abundance: NA
j_gene: TRBJ1-1

CDR3aa: CSATDIYGYTF
CDR3nt: TGCAGTGCTACAGATATCTATGGCTACACCTTC
d_gene: NA
len: 11
v_gene: TRBV20-1
abundance: NA
j_gene: TRBJ1-2

CDR3aa: CALMTGSYNSPLHF
CDR3nt: TGTGCCTTAATGACAGGGAGCTATAATTCACCCCTCCACTTT
d_gene: TRBD1
len: 14
v_gene: TRBV30
abundance: medium-sized
j_gene: TRBJ1-6

CDR3aa: CASGDSGNTIYF
CDR3nt: TGTGCCAGCGGGGATAGTGGAAACACCATATATTTT
d_gene: NA
len: 12
v_gene: TRBV19
abundance: NA
j_gene: TRBJ1-3

CDR3aa: CASSFGQGRRGYTF
CDR3nt: TGTGCCAGCAGTTTTGGACAGGGGAGGAGAGGCTACACCTTC
d_gene: TRBD1
len: 14
v_gene: TRBV6-2/TRBV6-3
abundance: NA
j_gene: TRBJ1-2

CDR3aa: CACYGTDSYEQYF
CDR3nt: TGTGCCTGTTACGGGACAGACTCCTACGAGCAGTACTTC
d_gene: TRBD1
len: 13
v_gene: TRBV30
abundance: NA
j_gene: TRBJ2-7

CDR3aa: CSAGTVNYGYTF
CDR3nt: TGCAGTGCTGGGACGGTTAACTATGGCTACACCTTC
d_gene: NA
len: 12
v_gene: TRBV20-1
abundance: NA
j_gene: TRBJ1-2

CDR3aa: CASSYGISTEAFF
CDR3nt: TGTGCCAGCAGTTACGGGATCAGCACTGAAGCTTTCTTT
d_gene: NA
len: 13
v_gene: TRBV6-5
abundance: NA
j_gene: TRBJ1-1

CDR3aa: CASGKVGAADTQYF
CDR3nt: TGCGCCAGCGGCAAAGTGGGCGCCGCAGATACGCAGTATTTT
d_gene: NA
len: 14
v_gene: TRBV5-1
abundance: NA
j_gene: TRBJ2-3

CDR3aa: CASSLSGTGGTDTQYF
CDR3nt: TGTGCCAGCAGCTTATCTGGGACAGGGGGCACAGATACGCAGTATTTT
d_gene: TRBD1
len: 16
v_gene: TRBV7-8
abundance: NA
j_gene: TRBJ2-3

CDR3aa: CASSFAGSNQPQHF
CDR3nt: TGTGCCAGCAGTTTCGCAGGCAGCAATCAGCCCCAGCATTTT
d_gene: NA
len: 14
v_gene: TRBV12-3/TRBV12-4
abundance: once
j_gene: TRBJ1-5

CDR3aa: CAISDSTGSIYEQYF
CDR3nt: TGTGCCATCAGCGACTCGACAGGGAGTATCTACGAGCAGTACTTC
d_gene: TRBD1
len: 15
v_gene: TRBV10-3
abundance: NA
j_gene: TRBJ2-7